The following is a TCR beta chain sequence with its context. The germline V gene has CDR1 LNHDA and CDR2 SQIVND (reference sequence). Losses at the gene ends were 6 bases for V and 6 bases for J; bases not matched to a gene: 5. This CDR3 contains 15 residues. This specimen belongs to a study of T cell changes during pregnancy in multiple sclerosis. Repertoires were generated with immunoSEQ multiplex PCR, while TCRdb's copy carries only in-frame clones and drops some. Of around 96,000 clones detected, approximately 95% appear once; the ten largest clones hold under 2%. Sample: peripheral blood, taken after pregnancy. The sequence came from a female donor in good health, enrolled as a control in a pregnancy study. The V and J genes are TRBV19 and TRBJ2-1, with 13 nucleotides matching TRBD2. This CDR3 reads CASRKWTSGSNEQFF. The CDR3 region has the DNA TGTGCCAGTAGGAAATGGACTAGCGGGAGCAATGAGCAGTTCTTC.